This T cell receptor (beta chain) was captured by sequencing in a study of immune cell composition in non-small cell lung cancer. Study-wide results and limits: No significant correlation existed between pack-years smoked and tumour clonality. Overall clonality, unlike maximal tumour-associated clone frequency, did not predict TIL reactivity.

TCRdb's copy holds only in-frame clones and misses some; the assay was immunoSEQ multiplex PCR. Here the sample spans some 10,000 clones, 70% to 85% being singletons. As concerns this clone: Its antigen is still unknown.

Normal lung was sampled as far from the tumour as possible, at least 3 cm. The clonotype was recovered from a human donor with non-small cell lung cancer. What was sequenced was non-adjacent lung tissue.

The CDR3 DNA reads as TGTGCCAGCAGCCCCCGGGGGAGCGGGAGAGCAGATGAGCAGTTCTTC. Translated, it gives CASSPRGSGRADEQFF. J is TRBJ2-1 and V is TRBV9; 8 nucleotides align to TRBD2. From germline, CDR1 is SGDLS and CDR2 YYNGEE. The CDR3 is made up of 16 amino acids. With 4 bases clipped from V and 8 bases from J, the junction kept 14 bases outside the gene matches.